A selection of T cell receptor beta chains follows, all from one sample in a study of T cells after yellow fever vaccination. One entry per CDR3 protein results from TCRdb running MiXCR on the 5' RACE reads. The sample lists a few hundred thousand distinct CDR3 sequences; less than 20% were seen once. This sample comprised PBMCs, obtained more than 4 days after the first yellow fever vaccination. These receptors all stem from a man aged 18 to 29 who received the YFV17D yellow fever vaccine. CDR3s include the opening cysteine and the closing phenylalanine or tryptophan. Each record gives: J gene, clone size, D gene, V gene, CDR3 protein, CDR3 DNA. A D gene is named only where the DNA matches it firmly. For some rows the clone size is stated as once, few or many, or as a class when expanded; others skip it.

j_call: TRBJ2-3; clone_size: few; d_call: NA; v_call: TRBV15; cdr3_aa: CATSRGSGSITDTQYF; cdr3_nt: TGTGCCACCAGCAGAGGGAGCGGGTCTATCACAGATACGCAGTATTTT
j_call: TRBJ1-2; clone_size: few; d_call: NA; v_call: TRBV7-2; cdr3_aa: CASKWDGGYGYTF; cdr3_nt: TGTGCCAGCAAGTGGGACGGAGGTTATGGCTACACCTTC
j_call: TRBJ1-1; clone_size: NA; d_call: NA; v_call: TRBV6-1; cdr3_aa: CASRRHRGTEAFF; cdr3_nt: TGTGCCAGCAGACGACACCGGGGCACTGAAGCTTTCTTT
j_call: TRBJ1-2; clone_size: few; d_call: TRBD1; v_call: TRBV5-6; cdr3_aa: CASSLTGASGYTF; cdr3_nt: TGTGCCAGCAGCTTGACAGGGGCCAGTGGTTACACCTTC
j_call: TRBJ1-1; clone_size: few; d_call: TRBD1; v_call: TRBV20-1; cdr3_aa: CSARKDRGDTEAFF; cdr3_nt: TGCAGTGCTAGGAAGGACAGGGGGGACACTGAAGCTTTCTTT
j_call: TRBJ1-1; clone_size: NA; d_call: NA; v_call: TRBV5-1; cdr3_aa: CASSLAPSCHF; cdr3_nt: TGCGCCAGCAGCTTGGCCCCGAGCTGTCACTTT
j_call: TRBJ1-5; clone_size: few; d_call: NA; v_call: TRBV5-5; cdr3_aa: CASSFRGAGQPQHF; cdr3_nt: TGTGCCAGCAGCTTCCGGGGGGCCGGTCAGCCCCAGCATTTT
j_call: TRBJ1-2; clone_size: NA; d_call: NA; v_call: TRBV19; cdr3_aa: CASGLKGYTF; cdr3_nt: TGTGCCAGTGGGTTGAAGGGCTACACCTTC
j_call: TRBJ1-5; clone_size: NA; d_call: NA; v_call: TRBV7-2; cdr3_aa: CASSLYGTYSNQPQHF; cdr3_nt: TGTGCCAGCAGCCTATACGGGACTTATAGCAATCAGCCCCAGCATTTT
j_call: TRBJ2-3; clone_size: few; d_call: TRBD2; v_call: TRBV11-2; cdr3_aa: CASSLGLAGNGYISDTQYF; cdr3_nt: TGTGCCAGCAGCTTGGGACTAGCGGGGAACGGGTATATTTCTGATACGCAGTATTTT
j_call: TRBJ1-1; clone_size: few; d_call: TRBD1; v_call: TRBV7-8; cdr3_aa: CASSLGGRTGGTEAFF; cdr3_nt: TGTGCCAGCAGCTTAGGGGGGAGGACAGGGGGCACTGAAGCTTTCTTT
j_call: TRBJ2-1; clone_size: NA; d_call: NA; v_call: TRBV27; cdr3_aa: CASGRGYNEQFF; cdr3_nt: TGTGCCAGCGGCAGGGGCTACAATGAGCAGTTCTTC
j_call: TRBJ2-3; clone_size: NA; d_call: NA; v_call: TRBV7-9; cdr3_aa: CASSPRGGNTDTQYF; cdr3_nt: TGTGCCAGCAGCCCGCGAGGGGGGAACACAGATACGCAGTATTTT
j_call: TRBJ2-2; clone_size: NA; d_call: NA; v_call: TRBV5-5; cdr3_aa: CASSFFWGTNTGELFF; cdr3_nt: TGTGCCAGCAGCTTTTTTTGGGGGACGAACACCGGGGAGCTGTTTTTT
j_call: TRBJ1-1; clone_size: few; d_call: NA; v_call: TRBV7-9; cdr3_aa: CASSPGWGEGTEAFF; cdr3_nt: TGTGCCAGCAGCCCGGGATGGGGGGAGGGCACTGAAGCTTTCTTT
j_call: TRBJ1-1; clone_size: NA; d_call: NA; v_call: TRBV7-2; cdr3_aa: CASSVSGTRREAFF; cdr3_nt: TGTGCCAGCAGCGTATCCGGGACACGAAGGGAGGCTTTCTTT